These 27 T cell receptor beta chains share one sample of origin, sequenced in a study of blood T cell repertoires in COVID-19. The table came from immunoSEQ multiplex PCR; TCRdb's copy has only in-frame clones and leaves some out. The profile shows 310,000 or so clones, 70% to 90% of them singletons. The sequenced sample was peripheral blood. These receptors were obtained from a woman aged 25 to 39 who had recovered from COVID-19.

This rearrangement joins TRBV5-1 to TRBJ2-4; 7 nucleotides align to TRBD1. This CDR3 has 16 residues. Germline CDR1 is SGHRS and CDR2 is YFSETQ. The ends lost 0 bases at V and 7 bases at J; junction bases unmatched: 10. The chain's CDR3 is CASSLERQTGRNIQYF. CDR3 DNA sequence: TGCGCCAGCAGCTTGGAAAGGCAGACAGGGCGGAACATTCAGTACTTC.

This clone was seen only a few times. The chain links TRBV3-1 (or the pseudogene TRBV3-2) to TRBJ1-4; 8 nucleotides align to TRBD1. J lost 6 bases, V lost 3 bases, and 12 bases had no gene match. This CDR3 region has 17 residues. CDR1 LGHDT and CDR2 YNNKEL come from the germline V gene (reference sequence). Here the CDR3 reads CASSQATTGALDEKLFF. The CDR3, as DNA: TGTGCCAGCAGCCAGGCAACGACAGGGGCGCTGGATGAAAAACTGTTTTTT.

This clone was seen once. The chain employs TRBV28 and TRBJ1-6; 9 positions match TRBD1. Germline CDR1 reads MDHEN; CDR2 reads SYDVKM. Germline trimming cut 4 bases from V and 8 bases from J; bases unmatched to any gene: 9. This CDR3 spans 16 amino acids. CDR3 in amino acids: CASSSNPGTGHSPLHF. The CDR3 coding sequence is TGTGCCAGCAGTTCAAACCCTGGGACAGGGCATTCACCCCTCCACTTT.

The chain employs TRBV18 and TRBJ2-3; 7 positions agree with TRBD1. Trimming took 3 bases from V and 3 from J; bases not matched to a gene: 9. Germline values: CDR1 KGHSH, CDR2 LQKENI. The CDR3 runs to 16 residues. CDR3 nucleotides: TGTGCCAGCTCACCCGGCGGTACAGGGGCGACAGATACGCAGTATTTT. Amino acids: CASSPGGTGATDTQYF.

With regard to this clone: Other DNA sequences in the same sample also yield this CDR3. The rearrangement joins TRBV5-1 to TRBJ2-5; possible D gene TRBD1, 5 bases. Trimming took 0 bases from V and 4 from J, leaving 10 bases between them. Germline CDR1 is SGHRS and CDR2 is YFSETQ. CDR3 size: 14 residues. CDR3: CASSLVGQGETQYF. The CDR3 coding sequence is TGCGCCAGCAGCTTGGTAGGTCAGGGAGAGACCCAGTACTTC. The full variable domain, completed using reference TRBV5-1 and TRBJ2-5, is KAGVTQTPRYLIKTRGQQVTLSCSPISGHRSVSWYQQTPGQGLQFLFEYFSETQRNKGNFPGRFSGRQFSNSRSEMNVSTLELGDSALYLCASSLVGQGETQYFGPGTRLLVL.

The chain recombines TRBV19 with TRBJ2-7, with 10 bases identical to TRBD2. The CDR3 is 15 amino acids. Germline values: CDR1 LNHDA, CDR2 SQIVND (reference sequence). V lost 2 bases and J lost 3; bases outside the gene matches: 4. The CDR3 DNA sequence: TGTGCCAGTAGTATATCAGCGGGGGGGCTCTACGAGCAGTACTTC. Its protein is CASSISAGGLYEQYF. Drawing the rest from reference TRBV19 and TRBJ2-7, the complete variable domain is DGGITQSPKYLFRKEGQNVTLSCEQNLNHDAMYWYRQDPGQGLRLIYYSQIVNDFQKGDIAEGYSVSREKKESFPLTVTSAQKNPTAFYLCASSISAGGLYEQYFGPGTRLTVT.

The chain couples TRBV6-2 or TRBV6-3 to TRBJ2-3; 11 bases align to TRBD2. CDR1 is MNHEY, CDR2 SVGEGT, per germline. Unmatched junction bases numbered 4, after V lost 0 bases and J lost 8 bases. The CDR3 totals 15 residues. This CDR3 is CASSYSGLAGATQYF. The CDR3 DNA follows: TGTGCCAGCAGTTACTCTGGACTAGCGGGCGCTACGCAGTATTTT.

The chain joins TRBV5-6 to TRBJ1-5; a weak D match, TRBD1 (5 bases). This CDR3 has 16 residues. Per germline, CDR1 SGHDT and CDR2 YYEEEE. Deletions cut 1 base from V and 2 bases from J, with 13 bases between. The CDR3 region has the DNA TGTGCCAGCAGCTTGAGGGCGGGGCGAGGCAATCAGCCCCAGCATTTT. It translates to CASSLRAGRGNQPQHF.

This chain links TRBV5-1 with TRBJ1-1; a weak D match, TRBD1 (6 bases). The CDR3 contains 15 residues. Germline V lookup: CDR1 SGHRS, CDR2 YFSETQ. With 0 bases removed from V and 3 bases from J, the gap between germline ends came to 12 bases. CDR3 sequence (DNA): TGCGCCAGCAGCTTGGTTGGGGGGGCGGACACTGAAGCTTTCTTT. This sequence encodes CASSLVGGADTEAFF.

The gene calls are TRBV4-1 and TRBJ2-7; 9 bases are shared with TRBD1. The V gene end was trimmed by 2 bases and the J gene end by 0 bases; junction bases not matched to a gene: 2. Germline V gives CDR1 MGHRA, CDR2 YSYEKL. CDR3 length: 15 amino acids. The CDR3 DNA follows: TGCGCCAGCAGCCAAATGACAGGGGGCTCCTACGAGCAGTACTTC. This gives the protein CASSQMTGGSYEQYF.

The chain employs TRBV3-1 (or the pseudogene TRBV3-2) and TRBJ2-5, with D perhaps matching TRBD2 (5 bases). This CDR3 is 14 amino acids long. CDR1 and CDR2 (germline): LGHDT, YNNKEL (reference sequence). V dropped 4 bases and J dropped 7 bases, with 16 bases sitting between them. The CDR3 sequence is CASSPQLVAGTQYF. The CDR3 DNA is TGTGCCAGCAGCCCCCAGCTGGTGGCGGGGACCCAGTACTTC.

J is TRBJ2-5 and V is TRBV15; the match to TRBD1 covers 9 bases. Germline V lookup: CDR1 LNHNV, CDR2 YYDKDF (reference sequence). The length of the CDR3 is 18 residues. V was clipped by 5 bases and J by 4 bases; unmatched bases: 17. This chain's CDR3 is CATSRRGGQGTKSETQYF. In nucleotides, the CDR3 is TGTGCCACCAGCCGGAGAGGGGGACAGGGAACTAAGTCAGAGACCCAGTACTTC.

The gene calls are TRBV27 and TRBJ2-2, with a tentative D call TRBD2 (6 bases). Germline values: CDR1 MNHEY, CDR2 SMNVEV (reference sequence). V lost 3 bases to trimming and J lost 4 bases, with 15 bases between them. This CDR3 has 16 amino acids. DNA of the CDR3: TGTGCCAGCAGTTTTCTAACGGGAGTGGGCACCGGGGAGCTGTTTTTT. This codes for CASSFLTGVGTGELFF.

V and J are TRBV5-1 and TRBJ1-1; D uncertain. Germline CDR1 and CDR2: SGHRS and YFSETQ. With 0 bases removed from V and 0 bases from J, the gap between germline ends came to 9 bases. The CDR3 runs to 15 residues. CDR3 region: CASSLGGIMNTEAFF. In DNA form, the CDR3 reads TGCGCCAGCAGCTTGGGTGGCATCATGAACACTGAAGCTTTCTTT.

The rearrangement links TRBV2 to TRBJ2-1, with 11 bases matching TRBD2. CDR3 size: 15 residues. V gave up 6 bases and J gave up 4 bases; unmatched junction bases: 5. Germline V gene lookup returns CDR1 SNHLY and CDR2 FYNNEI. The CDR3 is CASSPGTSGYNEQFF. As DNA, the CDR3 is TGTGCCAGCAGCCCCGGGACTAGCGGATACAATGAGCAGTTCTTC.

V and J are TRBV25-1 and TRBJ2-3, with D possibly matching TRBD2 (5 bases). This CDR3 spans 17 amino acids. The germline V gene has CDR1 MGHDK and CDR2 SYGVNS. Trimming pared 1 base from V and 0 bases from J, leaving 14 bases between. The CDR3 sequence: CASSELAGSASTDTQYF. The CDR3, as DNA: TGTGCCAGCAGTGAATTGGCAGGTAGCGCAAGCACAGATACGCAGTATTTT.

The V call is TRBV13, the J call TRBJ2-3, with 7 positions matching TRBD2. After removal of 5 bases from V and 1 base from J, the junction contained 12 bases not matched to a gene. CDR3 length: 17 residues. CDR1 and CDR2 (germline): PRHDT, FYEKMQ (reference sequence). The CDR3: CASSAFKSAGRTDTQYF. CDR3 coding DNA: TGTGCCAGCAGCGCCTTTAAATCAGCGGGGCGCACAGATACGCAGTATTTT.

The chain carries TRBV12-3 or TRBV12-4 and TRBJ2-5, with D maybe TRBD2 (6 bases). There are 13 residues in the CDR3. Trimming took 2 bases from V and 10 from J, leaving 14 bases between them. The CDR3 protein is CASSLRGSDHQYF. The CDR3 coding sequence is TGTGCCAGCAGTTTACGGGGGTCGGACCACCAGTACTTC.

This sequence joins TRBV6-5 and TRBJ1-6; maybe TRBD1 (6 bases). CDR1 MNHEY and CDR2 SVGAGI come from the germline V gene. This CDR3 spans 15 amino acids. The V end was cut by 4 bases, the J end by 10 bases, with 17 bases between. This CDR3 reads CASSLGDTGGSPLHF. CDR3 bases: TGTGCCAGCAGTTTGGGGGACACGGGAGGATCACCCCTCCACTTT.

The chain employs TRBV2 and TRBJ1-1; no clear D. The CDR3 runs to 14 residues. Trimming pared 5 bases from V and 4 bases from J, leaving 14 bases between. Germline-derived CDR1 and CDR2 are SNHLY and FYNNEI. CDR3 region: CASSTGWVVTEAFF. CDR3 in DNA: TGTGCCAGCAGTACCGGGTGGGTCGTCACTGAAGCTTTCTTT.

The chain is built from TRBV16 and TRBJ1-4; no clear D gene. Germline V gene sequence: CDR1 KGHSY, CDR2 FQNENV. The CDR3 covers 14 residues. Trimming cost V 4 bases and J 1 base, with 7 bases left between them. The DNA of the CDR3 is TGTGCCAGCAGCCTTCGGGGAACTAATGAAAAACTGTTTTTT. Its protein product is CASSLRGTNEKLFF.

This rearrangement joins TRBV7-2 to TRBJ1-1, with D possibly TRBD1 on 6 matching bases. Trimming removed 5 bases from V and 6 bases from J, with 19 bases in between. Germline lookup yields CDR1 SGHTA and CDR2 FQGNSA. The CDR3 has 15 residues. CDR3 loop: CASSRLLQGGAEAFF. The CDR3 DNA follows: TGTGCCAGCAGCCGTCTCCTACAGGGTGGGGCTGAAGCTTTCTTT. Drawing the rest from reference TRBV7-2 and TRBJ1-1, the complete variable domain is GAGVSQSPSNKVTEKGKDVELRCDPISGHTALYWYRQSLGQGLEFLIYFQGNSAPDKSGLPSDRFSAERTGGSVSTLTIQRTQQEDSAVYLCASSRLLQGGAEAFFGQGTRLTVV.

The chain uses TRBV7-2 and TRBJ1-3; 9 nucleotides match TRBD1. The CDR3 length is 13 residues. J lost 9 bases, V lost 4 bases, and 4 bases had no gene match. CDR1 and CDR2 (germline): SGHTA, FQGNSA. The CDR3 is CASSSGTGSTIYF. The CDR3 DNA is TGTGCCAGCAGCTCTGGGACAGGGAGCACCATATATTTT.

The V gene is TRBV28, the J gene TRBJ2-5; a possible D gene is TRBD2 (5 bases). This CDR3 region has 13 residues. The V gene's germline CDR1 is MDHEN and CDR2 SYDVKM. V dropped 2 bases and J dropped 5 bases, with 9 bases sitting between them. This CDR3 reads CASSLRGSETQYF. CDR3 in DNA: TGTGCCAGCAGTTTACGGGGTTCGGAGACCCAGTACTTC. The whole variable domain, filled in from reference TRBV28 and TRBJ2-5, reads DVKVTQSSRYLVKRTGEKVFLECVQDMDHENMFWYRQDPGLGLRLIYFSYDVKMKEKGDIPEGYSVSREKKERFSLILESASTNQTSMYLCASSLRGSETQYFGPGTRLLVL.

This clone was recorded only once. V is TRBV5-1 and J is TRBJ2-5, with 8 bases that match TRBD2. Germline values: CDR1 SGHRS, CDR2 YFSETQ. Trimming took 3 bases from V and 6 from J; bases not matched to a gene: 10. The length of the CDR3 is 15 residues. CDR3 protein: CASSSGLGGTKTQYF. The CDR3 nucleotides read TGCGCCAGCAGCTCGGGACTAGGAGGTACAAAGACCCAGTACTTC.

The J gene is TRBJ1-5, the V gene TRBV27, with D hard to call. The CDR3 is 14 amino acids. V was clipped by 3 bases and J by 0 bases, with 6 bases between them. Germline V CDR1 and CDR2: MNHEY, SMNVEV (reference sequence). CDR3 sequence: CASSFGLSNQPQHF. CDR3 in DNA: TGTGCCAGCAGTTTTGGCCTTAGCAATCAGCCCCAGCATTTT.

The J gene is TRBJ1-1, the V gene TRBV5-1; D is perhaps TRBD1 (6 bases). The germline V gene has CDR1 SGHRS and CDR2 YFSETQ. This CDR3 has 15 residues. Trimming shortened V by 1 base and J by 6 bases, and 16 bases separated the two germline ends. The CDR3 region has the DNA TGCGCCAGCAGCTTGCAGGACAGCGCTTCTTCTGAAGCTTTCTTT. It yields the protein CASSLQDSASSEAFF. The full variable domain, completed using reference TRBV5-1 and TRBJ1-1, is KAGVTQTPRYLIKTRGQQVTLSCSPISGHRSVSWYQQTPGQGLQFLFEYFSETQRNKGNFPGRFSGRQFSNSRSEMNVSTLELGDSALYLCASSLQDSASSEAFFGQGTRLTVV.